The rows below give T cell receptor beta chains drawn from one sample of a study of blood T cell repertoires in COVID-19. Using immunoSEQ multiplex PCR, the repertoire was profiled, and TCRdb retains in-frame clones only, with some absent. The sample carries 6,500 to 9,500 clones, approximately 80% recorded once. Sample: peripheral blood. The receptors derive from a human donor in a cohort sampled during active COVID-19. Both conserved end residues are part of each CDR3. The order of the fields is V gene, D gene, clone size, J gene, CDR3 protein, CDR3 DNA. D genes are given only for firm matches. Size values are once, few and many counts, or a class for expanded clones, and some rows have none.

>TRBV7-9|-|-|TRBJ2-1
CASSPYPGTEQFF
TGTGCCAGCAGCCCATACCCCGGGACAGAGCAGTTCTTC
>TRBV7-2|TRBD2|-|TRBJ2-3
CASSLETSGLTDTQYF
TGTGCCAGCAGCTTAGAGACTAGCGGACTCACAGATACGCAGTATTTT
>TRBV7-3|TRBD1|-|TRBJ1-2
CASSLMSGTGEGYTF
TGTGCCAGCAGCTTAATGAGTGGGACAGGGGAAGGCTACACCTTC
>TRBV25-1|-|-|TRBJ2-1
CASSHVTGNEQFF
TGTGCCAGCAGTCACGTTACGGGAAATGAGCAGTTCTTC
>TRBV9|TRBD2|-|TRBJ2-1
CASSPQGTSGRKEQFF
TGTGCCAGCAGCCCCCAAGGGACTAGCGGACGGAAGGAGCAGTTCTTC
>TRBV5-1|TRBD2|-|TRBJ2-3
CASSLAGGGARDTQYF
TGCGCCAGCAGCTTGGCGGGCGGGGGAGCCAGGGATACGCAGTATTTT
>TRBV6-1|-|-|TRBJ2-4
CASSEGTLAKNIQYF
TGTGCCAGCAGTGAAGGGACTTTAGCCAAAAACATTCAGTACTTC
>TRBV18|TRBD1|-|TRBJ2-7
CASSPQRSRGRNEQYF
TGTGCCAGCTCACCTCAAAGATCCAGGGGGCGAAACGAGCAGTACTTC
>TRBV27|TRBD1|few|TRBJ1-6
CASSPGTGGRSPLHF
TGTGCCAGCAGTCCCGGGACAGGGGGGCGGTCACCCCTCCACTTT
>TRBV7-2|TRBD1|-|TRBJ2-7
CASSRPGQSSYEQYF
TGTGCCAGCAGTCGACCGGGACAGTCCTCCTACGAGCAGTACTTC
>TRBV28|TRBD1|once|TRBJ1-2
CASSRGGTGVNYGYTF
TGTGCCAGCAGTAGGGGGGGGACAGGGGTTAACTATGGCTACACCTTC
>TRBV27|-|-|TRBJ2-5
CASSGGRRETQYF
TGTGCCAGCAGCGGGGGAAGAAGAGAGACCCAGTACTTC
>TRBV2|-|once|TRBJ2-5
CASSEARRGETQYF
TGTGCCAGCAGTGAAGCGCGGCGTGGGGAGACCCAGTACTTC
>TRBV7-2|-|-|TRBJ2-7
CASSTQQGVEQYF
TGTGCCAGCAGCACCCAACAGGGAGTCGAGCAGTACTTC
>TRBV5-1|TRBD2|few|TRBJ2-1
CASSLVLAGVQNEQFF
TGCGCCAGCAGCTTGGTACTAGCGGGAGTTCAAAATGAGCAGTTCTTC
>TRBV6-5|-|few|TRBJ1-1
CASNLQGSTEAFF
TGTGCCAGCAACCTACAGGGTAGCACTGAAGCTTTCTTT
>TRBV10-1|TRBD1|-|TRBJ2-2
CASSTGGLNTGELFF
TGCGCCAGCAGCACAGGGGGTCTGAACACCGGGGAGCTGTTTTTT
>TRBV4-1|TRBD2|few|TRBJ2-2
CASSARTSGRGTGELFF
TGCGCCAGCAGCGCCCGGACTAGCGGGAGAGGAACCGGGGAGCTGTTTTTT